This entry concerns a single T cell receptor beta chain. Its antigen is currently unknown. Germline CDR1 SGHAT, CDR2 FQDESV (reference sequence). The CDR3 length is 19 residues. The V and J ends lost 5 bases and 4 bases, in that order; junction bases with no gene match: 19. During its preparation, the TCRbeta library received unique molecular identifiers. In TCRdb, the PCR reads were re-called with MiXCR into one record per CDR3 protein. Among hundreds of thousands of distinct CDR3 sequences listed, approximately 24% were seen once. This record belongs to a study of T-cell reconstitution after alpha-beta-depleted transplantation in children. Study-wide results and limits: Several hundred expanded graft clones reportedly supplied alpha-beta T cells about two months after transplant. The high TCRbeta diversity at day 60 in some patients came from surviving recipient T cells and thymic progenitors. Most T-cell counts and diversity one year after the transplant came from T cells that were newly produced.

The TCR sequence derives from a female patient aged 2-9 years who had a stem cell transplant for congenital amegakaryocytic thrombocytopenia, so the T cells may come from the graft donor. The J gene is TRBJ2-1, the V gene TRBV11-1, with TRBD1 identical over 8 bases. Specimen: PBMCs, mostly from graft donor cells, collected 360 days after TCRalphabeta/CD19-depleted stem cell transplant. In DNA, the CDR3 is TGTGCCAGCAGCGAGACCCTGGGGCAGGGGGCCTCCCCATACAATGAGCAGTTCTTC. It specifies CASSETLGQGASPYNEQFF. The complete variable domain, with remaining parts taken from reference TRBV11-1 and TRBJ2-1, reads EAEVAQSPRYKITEKSQAVAFWCDPISGHATLYWYRQILGQGPELLVQFQDESVVDDSQLPKDRFSAERLKGVDSTLKIQPAELGDSAMYLCASSETLGQGASPYNEQFFGPGTRLTVL.